Below are 23 T cell receptor beta chains sequenced from a single sample in a study of blood T cell repertoires in COVID-19. Produced via immunoSEQ multiplex PCR; TCRdb's table is partial and in-frame only. The sample includes around 250,000 clones, roughly 86% seen only once; the top ten take 0.7%. What was sequenced was peripheral blood. The receptors were gathered from a human donor in a cohort sampled during active COVID-19.

V usage is TRBV6-5 and J usage is TRBJ1-6; D ambiguous. There are 14 residues in the CDR3. Germline V gene lookup returns CDR1 MNHEY and CDR2 SVGAGI. Trimming removed 8 bases at V and 2 bases at J, with 10 bases between. CDR3 in amino acids: CASYAGPYNSPLHF. The DNA for the CDR3 is TGTGCCAGCTATGCAGGTCCCTATAATTCACCCCTCCACTTT.

This clone has more than one count but fewer than ten. The chain links TRBV9 to TRBJ2-5; 10 bases fit TRBD2. Germline V gene data show CDR1 as SGDLS and CDR2 as YYNGEE. The CDR3 loop spans 14 amino acids. With V trimmed by 2 bases and J by 5 bases, 3 bases remained unmatched. CDR3 amino acids: CASSVSGGRETQYF. Here the CDR3 DNA reads TGTGCCAGCAGCGTTAGCGGGGGGAGGGAGACCCAGTACTTC.

This clone was detected once. The gene calls are TRBV30 and TRBJ2-4; TRBD2 is a possible D gene (5 bases). V was cut by 0 bases and J by 1 base, with 7 bases left in between. Germline V gene sequence: CDR1 GTSNPN, CDR2 SVGIG (reference sequence). CDR3 size: 14 residues. The CDR3 DNA is TGTGCCTGGAGTGTAAGGGAGGCCAAAAACATTCAGTACTTC. Protein: CAWSVREAKNIQYF.

This clone has a single count. J is TRBJ1-5 and V is TRBV28; D unclear. The ends were cut back, 5 bases at V and 4 bases at J, with 6 bases in the middle. The CDR3 consists of 12 residues. Per the germline V gene, CDR1 is MDHEN and CDR2 is SYDVKM. The CDR3 DNA follows: TGTGCCAGCAGTCGTTTGAATCAGCCCCAGCATTTT. Residues: CASSRLNQPQHF.

J is TRBJ2-2 and V is TRBV7-2; D is possibly TRBD2 (7 bases). CDR1 is SGHTA and CDR2 is FQGNSA in the germline V gene. This CDR3 has 14 amino acids. The V gene lost 1 base and the J gene lost 7 bases, with 10 bases spanning the gap. DNA of the CDR3: TGTGCCAGCAGCTTAGGGGAGGGGGGCGGGGAGCTGTTTTTT. It translates to CASSLGEGGGELFF.

This rearrangement joins TRBV6-5 to TRBJ2-1, with TRBD1 matching 8 bases. This CDR3 has 16 residues. V shed 2 bases and J 3 bases; nucleotides not matched to a gene: 6. CDR1 MNHEY and CDR2 SVGAGI come from the germline V gene. The chain's CDR3 is CASSYIDRGVYNEQFF. The DNA of the CDR3 is TGTGCCAGCAGTTACATCGACAGGGGCGTCTACAATGAGCAGTTCTTC.

V usage is TRBV4-2 and J usage is TRBJ2-7, with 7 bases matching TRBD1. The ends lost 3 bases at V and 6 bases at J; junction bases unmatched: 5. The CDR3 has 13 residues. Germline V lookup: CDR1 LGHNA, CDR2 YNFKEQ. CDR3 sequence (DNA): TGTGCCAGCAGCCACCCGACAGGGCTCGAGCAGTACTTC. It specifies CASSHPTGLEQYF.

This sequence joins TRBV28 and TRBJ2-7, with a weak D call TRBD1 (6 bases). Germline V lookup: CDR1 MDHEN, CDR2 SYDVKM. V was cut by 6 bases and J by 0 bases, with 27 bases left in between. The CDR3 is 19 amino acids. CDR3 protein: CASSLTLTSDRALSYEQYF. DNA for the CDR3: TGTGCCAGCAGCCTCACCCTGACTTCGGACAGAGCCCTCTCCTACGAGCAGTACTTC.

The V call is TRBV29-1, the J call TRBJ2-3; TRBD2 aligns across 9 bases. Germline CDR1 SQVTM, CDR2 ANQGSEA. The CDR3 is made up of 18 amino acids. V shed 2 bases, J shed 0 bases, and the junction held 12 bases outside the gene matches. The CDR3 loop is CSVENPTSGGRSTDTQYF. The CDR3 region has the DNA TGCAGCGTTGAAAACCCTACCAGCGGGGGGCGTAGCACAGATACGCAGTATTTT.

The rearrangement uses TRBV7-9 and TRBJ2-7; 9 positions match TRBD1. J gave up 8 bases and V 5 bases, and 7 bases lay outside the gene matches. The CDR3 contains 13 residues. Germline V gives CDR1 SEHNR, CDR2 FQNEAQ (reference sequence). The CDR3 is CASSPNGQGKQYF. In DNA, the CDR3 is TGTGCCAGCAGCCCCAATGGACAGGGGAAGCAGTACTTC.

In its sample, this clone was seen many times. The chain uses TRBV5-4 and TRBJ1-1; D is unresolved. V shed 1 base and J shed 5 bases, with 12 bases lying between them. CDR3 length equals 14 residues. Germline V CDR1 and CDR2: SGHNT, YYREEE (reference sequence). DNA for the CDR3: TGTGCCAGCAGCTTGTCGGTGAGCGGGACTGAAGCTTTCTTT. It yields the protein CASSLSVSGTEAFF.

J is TRBJ2-6 and V is TRBV9, with TRBD1 matching over 9 bases. Germline V gene data show CDR1 as SGDLS and CDR2 as YYNGEE. The CDR3 is 18 residues long. V lost 3 bases to trimming and J lost 1 base; unmatched junction nucleotides: 8. This CDR3 is CASSAIQGAYSGANVLTF. CDR3 nucleotides: TGTGCCAGCAGCGCCATACAGGGGGCATATTCTGGGGCCAACGTCCTGACTTTC.

The gene calls are TRBV25-1 and TRBJ2-7, with D perhaps matching TRBD2 (5 bases). V was cut by 4 bases and J by 3 bases, with 10 bases left in between. Germline V gene data show CDR1 as MGHDK and CDR2 as SYGVNS. The CDR3 spans 13 residues. The CDR3 protein is CASSGPRGYEQYF. In DNA form, the CDR3 reads TGTGCCAGCAGTGGCCCTCGGGGCTACGAGCAGTACTTC.

The V gene is TRBV4-3, the J gene TRBJ1-1; possible D gene TRBD1, 5 bases. Between the trimmed V and J ends, which lost 1 base and 3 bases, there was a span of 18 bases. CDR3 size: 17 residues. Germline CDR1 is LGHNA and CDR2 is YSLEER. CDR3 loop: CASSQVRWGERDTEAFF. CDR3 in DNA: TGCGCCAGCAGCCAAGTCCGGTGGGGGGAGAGGGACACTGAAGCTTTCTTT.

This chain uses TRBV18 with TRBJ1-4, with D unresolved. The CDR3 runs to 15 residues. Per germline, CDR1 KGHSH and CDR2 LQKENI. V lost 6 bases and J lost 3, with 14 bases in between. CDR3 amino acids: CASSDTGSPNEKLFF. The CDR3 nucleotides are TGTGCCAGCTCGGATACCGGGTCCCCTAATGAAAAACTGTTTTTT.

This clone was detected a few times. The chain joins TRBV7-2 to TRBJ1-5; D not resolved. The CDR3 covers 13 residues. The V gene lost 6 bases and the J gene lost 5 bases, with 11 bases spanning the gap. Germline CDR1 and CDR2: SGHTA and FQGNSA. CDR3 region: CASRDYSYQPQHF. CDR3 bases: TGTGCCAGCAGGGATTACAGCTATCAGCCCCAGCATTTT.

There are a few counts of this clone. The chain links TRBV14 to TRBJ2-5, with TRBD2 as a possible D gene (5 bases). The CDR3 runs 16 residues. V was pared by 3 bases and J by 4 bases, with 18 bases between. Germline assignment: CDR1 SGHDN and CDR2 FVKESK. Here the CDR3 reads CASSQGASTTLETQYF. The CDR3 region has the DNA TGTGCCAGCAGCCAGGGAGCCAGCACGACATTAGAGACCCAGTACTTC.

The genes are TRBV29-1 and TRBJ1-1; 8 bases fit TRBD1. V lost 7 bases, J lost 2 bases, and 3 bases stayed unmatched. The CDR3 runs to 12 residues. Germline CDR1 SQVTM, CDR2 ANQGSEA. The CDR3 reads CSAQGANTEAFF. The CDR3 bases are TGCAGCGCCCAGGGGGCCAACACTGAAGCTTTCTTT.

The rearrangement joins TRBV27 to TRBJ1-5, with D tentatively TRBD1 (5 bases). Trimming left V 4 bases short and J 2 bases short, with 12 bases between. Per the germline V gene, CDR1 is MNHEY and CDR2 is SMNVEV (reference sequence). CDR3 size: 15 residues. The CDR3 DNA sequence: TGTGCCAGCAGTTCGCGGGACGGAGGCAATCAGCCCCAGCATTTT. Translation gives CASSSRDGGNQPQHF.

This CDR3 reads CASSLAGTGTVSGANVLTF. The CDR3 bases are TGCGCCAGCAGCTTGGCGGGGACAGGGACCGTCTCTGGGGCCAACGTCCTGACTTTC. The V and J genes are TRBV5-1 and TRBJ2-6, with 9 bases that match TRBD1. Unmatched junction bases numbered 7, after V lost 0 bases and J lost 0 bases. Germline CDR1 SGHRS, CDR2 YFSETQ. The CDR3 consists of 19 residues.

The chain couples TRBV18 to TRBJ1-6; D ambiguous. V dropped 3 bases and J dropped 0 bases, with 15 bases sitting between them. CDR1 and CDR2 (germline): KGHSH, LQKENI. This CDR3 has 18 amino acids. Here the CDR3 DNA reads TGTGCCAGCTCACCCCGCCTCGGGGAGAGCTCCTATAATTCACCCCTCCACTTT. Its translation: CASSPRLGESSYNSPLHF.

Written as DNA, the CDR3 is TGTGCCAGCACCCCAACCGGGGGATCACCCCTCCACTTT. Translation: CASTPTGGSPLHF. This chain connects TRBV11-2 to TRBJ1-6; weak D call: TRBD1 (5 bases). V lost 7 bases, J lost 10 bases, and 14 bases lay in between. Germline values: CDR1 SGHAT, CDR2 FQNNGV. This CDR3 is 13 amino acids long.

V gene TRBV6-5 combines with J gene TRBJ2-7; 8 bases align to TRBD2. This CDR3 is 15 amino acids long. The V gene's germline CDR1 is MNHEY and CDR2 SVGAGI. V lost 6 bases and J lost 2; bases outside the gene matches: 9. Here the CDR3 reads CASRGREAGAYEQYF. CDR3 nucleotide sequence: TGTGCCAGCAGGGGGCGGGAGGCAGGGGCCTACGAGCAGTACTTC.